This T cell receptor (beta chain) was obtained from a study of shared clonotypes between healthy human individuals. Assay used: immunoSEQ multiplex PCR; TCRdb lists only in-frame clones, some missing. The sample records approximately 400,000 clones, around 96% being singletons. Study outcomes and limitations: The authors expected sequencing depth to affect clonotype sharing among donors.

V gave up 3 bases and J gave up 7 bases, with 6 bases separating them. Germline values: CDR1 SEHNR, CDR2 FQNEAQ (reference sequence). This CDR3 comprises 12 residues. On this clone itself: Its antigen is as yet unknown.

The sample consisted of memory CD8+ T cells sorted from blood. The subset was: CD45RO+ cells pooled with CCR7-negative TemRA cells. V gene TRBV7-9 combines with J gene TRBJ2-2; no firm D call. This TCR was recovered from a young man in good health. The CDR3 loop reads CASSFYGGELFF. The DNA of the CDR3 is TGTGCCAGCAGCTTCTACGGCGGGGAGCTGTTTTTT.